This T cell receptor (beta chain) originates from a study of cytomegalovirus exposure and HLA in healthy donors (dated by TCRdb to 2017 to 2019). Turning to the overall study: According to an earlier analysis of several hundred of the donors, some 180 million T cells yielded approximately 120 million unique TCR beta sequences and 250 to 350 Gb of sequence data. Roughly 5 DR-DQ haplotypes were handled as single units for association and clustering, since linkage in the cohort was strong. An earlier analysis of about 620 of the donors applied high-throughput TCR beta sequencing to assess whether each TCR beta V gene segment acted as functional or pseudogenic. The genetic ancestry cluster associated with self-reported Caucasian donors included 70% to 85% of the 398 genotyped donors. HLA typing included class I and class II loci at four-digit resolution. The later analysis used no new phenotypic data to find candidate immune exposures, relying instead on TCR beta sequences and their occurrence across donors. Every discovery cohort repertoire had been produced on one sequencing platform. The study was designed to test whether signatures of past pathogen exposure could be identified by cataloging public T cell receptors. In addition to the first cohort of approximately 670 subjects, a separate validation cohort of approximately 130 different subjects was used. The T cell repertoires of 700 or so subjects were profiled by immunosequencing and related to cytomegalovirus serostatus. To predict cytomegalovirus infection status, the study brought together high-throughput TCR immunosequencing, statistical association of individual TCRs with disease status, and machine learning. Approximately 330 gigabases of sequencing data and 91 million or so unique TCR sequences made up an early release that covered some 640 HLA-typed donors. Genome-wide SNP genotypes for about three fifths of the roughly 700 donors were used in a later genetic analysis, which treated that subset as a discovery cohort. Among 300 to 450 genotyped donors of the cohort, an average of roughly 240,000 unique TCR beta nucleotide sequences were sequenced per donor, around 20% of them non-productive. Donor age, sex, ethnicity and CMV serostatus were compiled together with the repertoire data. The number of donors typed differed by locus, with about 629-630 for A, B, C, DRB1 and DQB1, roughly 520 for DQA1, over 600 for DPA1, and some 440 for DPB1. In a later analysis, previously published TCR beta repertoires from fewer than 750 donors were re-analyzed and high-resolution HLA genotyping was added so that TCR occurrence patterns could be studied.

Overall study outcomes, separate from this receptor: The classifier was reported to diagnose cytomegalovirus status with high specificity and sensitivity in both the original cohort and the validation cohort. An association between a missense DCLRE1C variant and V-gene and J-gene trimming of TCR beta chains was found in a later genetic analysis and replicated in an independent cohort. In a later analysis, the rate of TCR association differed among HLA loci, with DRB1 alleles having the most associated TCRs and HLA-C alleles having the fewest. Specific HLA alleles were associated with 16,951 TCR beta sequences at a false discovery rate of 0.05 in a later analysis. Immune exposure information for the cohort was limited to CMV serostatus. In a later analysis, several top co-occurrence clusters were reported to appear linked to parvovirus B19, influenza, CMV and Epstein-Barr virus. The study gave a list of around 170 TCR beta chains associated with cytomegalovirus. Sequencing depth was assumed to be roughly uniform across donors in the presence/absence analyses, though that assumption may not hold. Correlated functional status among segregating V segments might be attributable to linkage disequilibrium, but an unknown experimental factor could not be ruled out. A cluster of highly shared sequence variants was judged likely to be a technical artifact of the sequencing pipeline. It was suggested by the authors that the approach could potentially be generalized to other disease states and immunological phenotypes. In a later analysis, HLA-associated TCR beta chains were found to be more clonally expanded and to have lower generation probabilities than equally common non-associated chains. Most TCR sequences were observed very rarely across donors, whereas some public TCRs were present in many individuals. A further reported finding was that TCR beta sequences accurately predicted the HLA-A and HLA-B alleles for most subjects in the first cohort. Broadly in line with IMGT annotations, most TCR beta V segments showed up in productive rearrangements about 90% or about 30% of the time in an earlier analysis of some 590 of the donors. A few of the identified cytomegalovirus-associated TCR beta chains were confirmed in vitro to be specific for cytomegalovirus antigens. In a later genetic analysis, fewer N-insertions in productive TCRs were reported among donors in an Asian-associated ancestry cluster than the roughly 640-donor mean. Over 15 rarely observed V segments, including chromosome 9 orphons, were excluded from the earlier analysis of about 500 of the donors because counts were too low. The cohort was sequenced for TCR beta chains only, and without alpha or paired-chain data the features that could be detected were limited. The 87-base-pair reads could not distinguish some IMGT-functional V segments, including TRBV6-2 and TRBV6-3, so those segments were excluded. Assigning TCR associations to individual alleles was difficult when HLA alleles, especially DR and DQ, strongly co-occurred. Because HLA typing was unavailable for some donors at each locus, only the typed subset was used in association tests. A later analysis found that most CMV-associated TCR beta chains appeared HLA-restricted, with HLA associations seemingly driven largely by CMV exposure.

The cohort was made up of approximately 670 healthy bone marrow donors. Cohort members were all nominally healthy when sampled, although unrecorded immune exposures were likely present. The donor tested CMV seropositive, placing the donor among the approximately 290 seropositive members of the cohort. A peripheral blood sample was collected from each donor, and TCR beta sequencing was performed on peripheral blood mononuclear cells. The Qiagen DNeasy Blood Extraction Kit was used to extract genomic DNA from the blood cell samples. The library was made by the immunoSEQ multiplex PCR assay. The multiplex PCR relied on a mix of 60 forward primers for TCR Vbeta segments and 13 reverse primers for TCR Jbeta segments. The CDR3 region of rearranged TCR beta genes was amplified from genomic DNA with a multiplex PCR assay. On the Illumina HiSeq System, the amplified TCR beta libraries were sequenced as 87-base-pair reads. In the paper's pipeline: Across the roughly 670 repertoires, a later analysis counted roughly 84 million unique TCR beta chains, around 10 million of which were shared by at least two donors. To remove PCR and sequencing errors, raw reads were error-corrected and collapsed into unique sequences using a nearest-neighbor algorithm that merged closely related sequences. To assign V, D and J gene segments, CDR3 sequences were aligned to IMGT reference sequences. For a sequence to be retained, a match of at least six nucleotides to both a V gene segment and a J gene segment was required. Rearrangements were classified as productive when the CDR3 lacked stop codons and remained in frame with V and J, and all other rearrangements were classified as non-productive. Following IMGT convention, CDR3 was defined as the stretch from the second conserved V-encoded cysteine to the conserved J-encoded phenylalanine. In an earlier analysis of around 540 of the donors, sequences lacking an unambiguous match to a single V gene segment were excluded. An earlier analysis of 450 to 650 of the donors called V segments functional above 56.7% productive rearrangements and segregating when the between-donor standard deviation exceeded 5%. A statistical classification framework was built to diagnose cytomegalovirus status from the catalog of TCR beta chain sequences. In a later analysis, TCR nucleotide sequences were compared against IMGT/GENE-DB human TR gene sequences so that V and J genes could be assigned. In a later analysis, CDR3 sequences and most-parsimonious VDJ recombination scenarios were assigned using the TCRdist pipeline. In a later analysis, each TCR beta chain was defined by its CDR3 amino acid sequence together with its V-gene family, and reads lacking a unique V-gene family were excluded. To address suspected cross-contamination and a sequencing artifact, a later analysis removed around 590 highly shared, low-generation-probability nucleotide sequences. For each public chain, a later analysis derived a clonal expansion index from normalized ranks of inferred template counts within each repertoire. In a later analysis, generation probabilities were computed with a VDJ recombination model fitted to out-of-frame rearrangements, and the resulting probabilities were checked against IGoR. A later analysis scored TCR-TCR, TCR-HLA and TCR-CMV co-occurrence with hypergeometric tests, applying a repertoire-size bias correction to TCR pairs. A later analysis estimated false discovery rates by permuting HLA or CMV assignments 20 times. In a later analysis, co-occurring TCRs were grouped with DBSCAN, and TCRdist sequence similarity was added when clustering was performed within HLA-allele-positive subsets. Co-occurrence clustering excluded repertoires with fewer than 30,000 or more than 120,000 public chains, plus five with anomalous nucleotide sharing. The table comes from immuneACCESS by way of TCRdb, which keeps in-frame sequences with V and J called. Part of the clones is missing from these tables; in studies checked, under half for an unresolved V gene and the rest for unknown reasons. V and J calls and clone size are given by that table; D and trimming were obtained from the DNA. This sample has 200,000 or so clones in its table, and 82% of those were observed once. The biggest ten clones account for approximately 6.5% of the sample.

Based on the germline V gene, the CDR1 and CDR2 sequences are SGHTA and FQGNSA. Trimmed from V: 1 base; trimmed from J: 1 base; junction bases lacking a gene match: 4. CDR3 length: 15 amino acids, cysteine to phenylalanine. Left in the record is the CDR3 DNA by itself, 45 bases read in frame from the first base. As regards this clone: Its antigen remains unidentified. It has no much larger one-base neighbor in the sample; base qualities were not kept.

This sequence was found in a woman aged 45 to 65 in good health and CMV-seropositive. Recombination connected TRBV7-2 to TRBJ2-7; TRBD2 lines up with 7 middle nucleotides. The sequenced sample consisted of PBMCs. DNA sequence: TGTGCCAGCAGCTTAGGAAACGGGAGGTCCTACGAGCAGTACTTC. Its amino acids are CASSLGNGRSYEQYF.